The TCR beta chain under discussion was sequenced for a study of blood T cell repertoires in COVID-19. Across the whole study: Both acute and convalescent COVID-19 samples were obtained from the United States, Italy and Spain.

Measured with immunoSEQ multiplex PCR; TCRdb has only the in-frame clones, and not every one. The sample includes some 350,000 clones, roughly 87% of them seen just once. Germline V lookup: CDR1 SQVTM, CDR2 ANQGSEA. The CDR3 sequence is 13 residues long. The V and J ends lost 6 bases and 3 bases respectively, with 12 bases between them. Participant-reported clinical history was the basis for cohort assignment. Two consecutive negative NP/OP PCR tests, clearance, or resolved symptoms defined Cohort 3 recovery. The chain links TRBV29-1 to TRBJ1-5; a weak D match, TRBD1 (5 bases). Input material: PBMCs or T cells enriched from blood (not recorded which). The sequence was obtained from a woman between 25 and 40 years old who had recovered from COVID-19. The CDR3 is CSVVQELNQPQHF. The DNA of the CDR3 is TGCAGCGTAGTACAGGAACTCAATCAGCCCCAGCATTTT.